This passage covers 5 T cell receptor beta chains from one sample sequenced in a study of breast tumors, draining lymph nodes, adjacent tissues. TCRdb recomputed calls from the multiplex PCR reads with MiXCR, one row per CDR3 protein. The table lists around 250,000 distinct CDR3 sequences, about 34% of them singletons. Axillary draining lymph nodes of breast cancer patients supplied the node samples. Sequencing was performed on axillary lymph node tissue. The source of these receptors is a female donor with breast cancer. Some clones in this sample may be carry-over from other donors' samples.

The sample holds many counts of this clonotype. The rearrangement links TRBV2 to TRBJ1-6, with D hard to call. Germline assignment: CDR1 SNHLY and CDR2 FYNNEI. V was trimmed by 8 bases and J by 8 bases, leaving 7 bases between them. The CDR3 covers 11 residues. DNA of the CDR3: TGTGCCAGCGCCAGGTATTCACCCCTCCACTTT. This sequence encodes CASARYSPLHF.

This clonotype has at least ten counts. The chain links TRBV7-2 to TRBJ2-2, with 10 bases that match TRBD2. Per germline, CDR1 SGHTA and CDR2 FQGNSA. Losses at the gene ends were 5 bases for V and 7 bases for J; bases not matched to a gene: 4. The CDR3 is made up of 14 amino acids. The CDR3 here is CASSTGLAVGELFF. CDR3 sequence (DNA): TGTGCCAGCAGCACCGGACTAGCGGTCGGGGAGCTGTTTTTT.

This clonotype was observed at least ten times. The rearrangement joins TRBV7-8 to TRBJ1-3; the match to TRBD1 covers 9 bases. CDR1 and CDR2 (germline): SGHVS, FQNEAQ. The J segment lost 4 bases and the V segment lost 0 bases, leaving 10 bases of the junction unmatched. The CDR3 consists of 18 residues. The CDR3 sequence is CASSLAFPQGAQGNTIYF. The DNA for the CDR3 is TGTGCCAGCAGCTTAGCGTTCCCACAGGGGGCTCAAGGAAACACCATATATTTT.

V and J are TRBV2 and TRBJ2-5; perhaps TRBD1 as D (5 bases). TRBJ2-1 explains the end of the DNA better; the J call may be wrong. The CDR3 consists of 13 residues. The germline V gene encodes CDR1 SNHLY and CDR2 FYNNEI. CDR3 sequence reads: CASSVRDSEPQFF. The CDR3 DNA reads as TGTGCCAGCAGCGTCAGGGATTCAGAGCCCCAGTTCTTC.

To note about this clonotype: This may arise from a read error, as a much more abundant clone is one base away. The chain uses TRBV7-8 and TRBJ2-1; D could derive from TRBD1 or TRBD2 (6 bases each). This CDR3 region has 17 residues. Germline assignment: CDR1 SGHVS and CDR2 FQNEAQ. In DNA form, the CDR3 reads TGTGCCAGCAGCTTAGCGGGGTGGGGGGTCAGGGACAATGAGCGGTTCTTC. Protein product: CASSLAGWGVRDNERFF.